The 3 T cell receptor beta chains below were found in one sample sequenced in a study of OX40 agonist ivuxolimab in advanced cancers. Assay used: immunoSEQ multiplex PCR; TCRdb lists only in-frame clones, some missing. Of roughly 67,000 clones in the sample, 70% to 85% were seen once. Specimen: CD4+ or CD8+ T cells sorted from blood, collected in a trial of the OX40 agonist ivuxolimab. The receptors here all came from an adult with an advanced solid tumor such as melanoma, head and neck, liver or kidney cancer.

Here the CDR3 reads CSVRGGLGEQYF. DNA of the CDR3: TGCAGCGTTAGAGGGGGGTTGGGCGAGCAGTACTTC. The J gene is TRBJ2-7, the V gene TRBV29-1; D possibly uses TRBD1 or TRBD2 (6 bases each). Germline V lookup: CDR1 SQVTM, CDR2 ANQGSEA. V lost 5 bases to trimming and J lost 6 bases, with 14 bases between them. CDR3 length equals 12 residues.

The V and J genes are TRBV5-6 and TRBJ2-1; D gene ambiguous. Per the germline V gene, CDR1 is SGHDT and CDR2 is YYEEEE. V was clipped by 4 bases and J by 9 bases, with 14 bases between them. This CDR3 comprises 13 residues. The CDR3 region has the DNA TGTGCCAGCAGCCCGCAATACAGAGGTGAGCAGTTCTTC. Amino acid sequence: CASSPQYRGEQFF.

The chain carries TRBV7-2 and TRBJ2-2; 11 nucleotides match TRBD2. The V gene's germline CDR1 is SGHTA and CDR2 FQGNSA. V gave up 3 bases and J gave up 0 bases; unmatched junction bases: 3. There are 17 residues in the CDR3. CDR3: CASSFPSGGTNTGELFF. The CDR3 region has the DNA TGTGCCAGCAGCTTCCCTAGCGGGGGGACGAACACCGGGGAGCTGTTTTTT.